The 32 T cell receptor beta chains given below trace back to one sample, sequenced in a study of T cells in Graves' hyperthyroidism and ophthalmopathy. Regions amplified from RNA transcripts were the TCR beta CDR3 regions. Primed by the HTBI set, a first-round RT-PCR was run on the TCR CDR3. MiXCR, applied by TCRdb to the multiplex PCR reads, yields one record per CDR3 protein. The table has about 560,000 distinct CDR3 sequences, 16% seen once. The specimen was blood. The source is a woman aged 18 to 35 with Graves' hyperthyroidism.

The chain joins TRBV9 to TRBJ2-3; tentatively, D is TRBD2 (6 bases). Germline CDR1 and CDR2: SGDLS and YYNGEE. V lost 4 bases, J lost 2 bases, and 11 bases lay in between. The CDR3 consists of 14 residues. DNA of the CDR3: TGTGCCAGCAGCCCAGAACTAGCCACAGATACGCAGTATTTT. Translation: CASSPELATDTQYF.

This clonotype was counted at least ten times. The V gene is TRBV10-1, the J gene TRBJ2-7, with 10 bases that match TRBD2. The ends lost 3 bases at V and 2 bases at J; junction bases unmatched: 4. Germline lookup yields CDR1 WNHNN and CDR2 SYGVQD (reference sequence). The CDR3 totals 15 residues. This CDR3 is CASSEFLAGAYEQYF. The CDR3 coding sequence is TGCGCCAGCAGTGAATTCCTAGCGGGAGCCTACGAGCAGTACTTC.

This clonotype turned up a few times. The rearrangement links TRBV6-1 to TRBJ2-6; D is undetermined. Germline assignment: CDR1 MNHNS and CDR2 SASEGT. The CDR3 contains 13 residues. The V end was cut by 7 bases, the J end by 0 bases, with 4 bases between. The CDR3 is CASMVSGANVLTF. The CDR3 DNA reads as TGTGCCAGCATGGTCTCTGGGGCCAACGTCCTGACTTTC.

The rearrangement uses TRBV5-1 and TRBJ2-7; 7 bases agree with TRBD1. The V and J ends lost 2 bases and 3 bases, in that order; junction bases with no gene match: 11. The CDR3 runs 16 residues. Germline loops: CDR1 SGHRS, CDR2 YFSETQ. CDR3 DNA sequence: TGCGCCAGCAGCTTCCGGACAGGTTCTACCCACTACGAGCAGTACTTC. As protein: CASSFRTGSTHYEQYF.

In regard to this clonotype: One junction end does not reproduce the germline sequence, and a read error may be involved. The CDR3 loop is CASSSLATGKTEAFF. Here the CDR3 DNA reads TGTGCCAGCAGTTCCCTAGCGACAGGGAAGACTGAAGCCTTCTTT. The chain has TRBV28 and TRBJ1-1; TRBD1 matches 7 bases. The CDR3 spans 15 residues. Germline assignment: CDR1 MDHEN and CDR2 SYDVKM. Full variable domain (rest looked up from reference TRBV28 and TRBJ1-1): DVKVTQSSRYLVKRTGEKVFLECVQDMDHENMFWYRQDPGLGLRLIYFSYDVKMKEKGDIPEGYSVSREKKERFSLILESASTNQTSMYLCASSSLATGKTEAFFGQGTRLTVV.

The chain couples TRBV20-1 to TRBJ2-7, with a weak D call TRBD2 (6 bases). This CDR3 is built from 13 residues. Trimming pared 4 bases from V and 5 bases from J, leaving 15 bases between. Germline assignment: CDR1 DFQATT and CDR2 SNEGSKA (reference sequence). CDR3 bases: TGCAGTGCTAATGGGAGGTCTGGCCACGAGCAGTACTTC. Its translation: CSANGRSGHEQYF.

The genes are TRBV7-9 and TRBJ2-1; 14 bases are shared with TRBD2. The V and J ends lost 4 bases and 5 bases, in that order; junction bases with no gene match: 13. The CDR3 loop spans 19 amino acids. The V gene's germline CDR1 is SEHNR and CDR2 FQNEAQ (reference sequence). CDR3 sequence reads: CASSSFGTSGRRVDNEQFF. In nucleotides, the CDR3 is TGTGCCAGCAGCTCATTCGGGACTAGCGGGAGAAGGGTTGACAATGAGCAGTTCTTC.

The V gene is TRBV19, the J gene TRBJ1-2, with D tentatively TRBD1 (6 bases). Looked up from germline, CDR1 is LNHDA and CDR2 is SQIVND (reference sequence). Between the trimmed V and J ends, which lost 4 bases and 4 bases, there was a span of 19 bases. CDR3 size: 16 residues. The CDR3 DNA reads TGTGCCAGTAGTACCTCGGGGGCCAACCTTCCCTATGGCTACACCTTC. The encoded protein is CASSTSGANLPYGYTF.

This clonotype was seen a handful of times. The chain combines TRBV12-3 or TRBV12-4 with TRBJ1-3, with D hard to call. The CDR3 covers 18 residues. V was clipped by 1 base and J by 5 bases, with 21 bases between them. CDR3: CASSLGEGIPLSRNTIYF. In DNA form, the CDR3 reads TGTGCCAGCAGTTTAGGGGAAGGGATCCCCCTCTCACGAAACACCATATATTTT.

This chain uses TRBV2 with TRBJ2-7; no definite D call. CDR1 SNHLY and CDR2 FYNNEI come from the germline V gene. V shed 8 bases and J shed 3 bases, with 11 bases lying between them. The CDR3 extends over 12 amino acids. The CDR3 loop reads CASQATYYEQYF. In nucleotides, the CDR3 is TGTGCCAGCCAGGCGACCTACTACGAGCAGTACTTC.

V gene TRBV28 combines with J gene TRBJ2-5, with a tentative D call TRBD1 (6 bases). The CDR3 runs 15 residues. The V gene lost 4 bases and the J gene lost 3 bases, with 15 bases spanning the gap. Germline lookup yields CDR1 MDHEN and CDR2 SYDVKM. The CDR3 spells CASSSLGTNEETQYF. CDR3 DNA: TGTGCCAGCAGTTCGTTGGGGACAAATGAAGAGACCCAGTACTTC.

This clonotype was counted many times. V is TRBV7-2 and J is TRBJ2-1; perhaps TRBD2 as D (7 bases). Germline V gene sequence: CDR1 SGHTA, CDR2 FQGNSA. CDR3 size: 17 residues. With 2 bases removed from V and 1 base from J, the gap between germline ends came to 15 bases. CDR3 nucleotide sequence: TGTGCCAGCAGCTTATCTGGCGGGGGCCTATCCTACAATGAGCAGTTCTTC. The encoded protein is CASSLSGGGLSYNEQFF.

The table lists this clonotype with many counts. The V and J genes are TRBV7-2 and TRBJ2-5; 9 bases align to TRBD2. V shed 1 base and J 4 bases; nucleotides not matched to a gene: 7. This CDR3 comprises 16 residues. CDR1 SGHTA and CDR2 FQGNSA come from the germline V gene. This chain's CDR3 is CASSLVGGGAVETQYF. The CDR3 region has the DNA TGTGCCAGCAGCTTAGTTGGCGGGGGGGCCGTAGAGACCCAGTACTTC.

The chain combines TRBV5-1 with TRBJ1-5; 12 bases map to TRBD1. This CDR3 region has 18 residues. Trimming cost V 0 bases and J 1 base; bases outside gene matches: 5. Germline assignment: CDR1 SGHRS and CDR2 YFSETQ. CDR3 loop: CASSLEGQGALSNQPQHF. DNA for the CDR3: TGCGCCAGCAGCTTGGAGGGACAGGGGGCGTTGAGCAATCAGCCCCAGCATTTT.

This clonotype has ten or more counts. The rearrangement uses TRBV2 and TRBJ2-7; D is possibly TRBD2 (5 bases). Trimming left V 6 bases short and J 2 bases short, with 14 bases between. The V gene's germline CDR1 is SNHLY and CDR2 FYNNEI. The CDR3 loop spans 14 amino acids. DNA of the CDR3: TGTGCCAGCAGGGATGGTGAGGGCCCCTACGAGCAGTACTTC. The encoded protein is CASRDGEGPYEQYF.

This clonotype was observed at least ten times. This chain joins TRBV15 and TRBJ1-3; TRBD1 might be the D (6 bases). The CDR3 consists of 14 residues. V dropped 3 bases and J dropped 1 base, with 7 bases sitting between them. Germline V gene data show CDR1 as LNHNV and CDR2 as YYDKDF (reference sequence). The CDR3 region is CATSSRGSGNTIYF. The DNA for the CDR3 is TGTGCCACCAGCAGCAGGGGATCTGGAAACACCATATATTTT.

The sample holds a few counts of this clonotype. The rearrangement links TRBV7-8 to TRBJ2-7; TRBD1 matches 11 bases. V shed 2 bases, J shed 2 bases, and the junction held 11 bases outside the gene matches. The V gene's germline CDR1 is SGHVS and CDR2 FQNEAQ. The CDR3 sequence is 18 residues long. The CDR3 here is CASSLTYRDRGKTYEQYF. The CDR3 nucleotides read TGTGCCAGCAGCTTAACTTACCGGGACAGGGGGAAAACCTACGAGCAGTACTTC. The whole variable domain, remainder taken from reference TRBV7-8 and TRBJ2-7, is GAGVSQSPRYKVAKRGQDVALRCDPISGHVSLFWYQQALGQGPEFLTYFQNEAQLDKSGLPSDRFFAERPEGSVSTLKIQRTQQEDSAVYLCASSLTYRDRGKTYEQYFGPGTRLTVT.

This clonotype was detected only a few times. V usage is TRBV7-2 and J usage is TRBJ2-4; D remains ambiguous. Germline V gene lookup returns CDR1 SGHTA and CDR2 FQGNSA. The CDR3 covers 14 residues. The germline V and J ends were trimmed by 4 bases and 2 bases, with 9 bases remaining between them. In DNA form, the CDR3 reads TGTGCCAGCAGCTCGGGTGTAACCAAAAACATTCAGTACTTC. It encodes CASSSGVTKNIQYF.

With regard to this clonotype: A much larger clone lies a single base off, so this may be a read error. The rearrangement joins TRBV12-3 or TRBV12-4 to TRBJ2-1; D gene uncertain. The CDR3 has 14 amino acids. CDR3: CASSPLMGYNDQFF. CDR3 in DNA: TGTGCCAGCAGCCCCCTCATGGGGTACAATGATCAGTTCTTC.

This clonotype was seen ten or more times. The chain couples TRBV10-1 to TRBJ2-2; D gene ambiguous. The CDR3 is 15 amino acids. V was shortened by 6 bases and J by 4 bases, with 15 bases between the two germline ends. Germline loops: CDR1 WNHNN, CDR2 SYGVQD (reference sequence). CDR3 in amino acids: CASSALPNRTGELFF. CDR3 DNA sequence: TGCGCCAGCAGCGCCTTACCAAATCGCACCGGGGAGCTGTTTTTT.

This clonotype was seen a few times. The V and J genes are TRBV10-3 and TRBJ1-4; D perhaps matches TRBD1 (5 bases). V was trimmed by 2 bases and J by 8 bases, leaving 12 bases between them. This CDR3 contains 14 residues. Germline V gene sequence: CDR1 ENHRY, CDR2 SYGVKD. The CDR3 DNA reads TGTGCCATCAGTGAGACAGGCGGCGGCGAAAAACTGTTTTTT. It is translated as CAISETGGGEKLFF.

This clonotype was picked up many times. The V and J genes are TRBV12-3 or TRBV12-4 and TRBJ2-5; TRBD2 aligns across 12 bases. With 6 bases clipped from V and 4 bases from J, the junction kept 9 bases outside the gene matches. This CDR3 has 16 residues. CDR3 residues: CASSLRTSGAGETQYF. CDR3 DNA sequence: TGTGCCAGCAGCCTTCGGACTAGCGGGGCAGGAGAGACCCAGTACTTC.

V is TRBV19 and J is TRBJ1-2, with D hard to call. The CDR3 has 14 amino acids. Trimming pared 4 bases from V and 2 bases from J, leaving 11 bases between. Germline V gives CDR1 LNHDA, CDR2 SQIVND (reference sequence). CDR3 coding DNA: TGTGCCAGTAGTAAAGAAAGGGCCAACTATGGCTACACCTTC. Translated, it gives CASSKERANYGYTF.

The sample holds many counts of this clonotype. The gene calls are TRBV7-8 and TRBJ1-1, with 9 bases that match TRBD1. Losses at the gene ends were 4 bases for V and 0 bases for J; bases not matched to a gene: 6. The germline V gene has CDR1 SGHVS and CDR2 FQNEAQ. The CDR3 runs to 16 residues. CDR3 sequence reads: CASSSSGTGLNTEAFF. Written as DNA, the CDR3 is TGTGCCAGCAGCTCCTCCGGGACAGGGCTGAACACTGAAGCTTTCTTT.

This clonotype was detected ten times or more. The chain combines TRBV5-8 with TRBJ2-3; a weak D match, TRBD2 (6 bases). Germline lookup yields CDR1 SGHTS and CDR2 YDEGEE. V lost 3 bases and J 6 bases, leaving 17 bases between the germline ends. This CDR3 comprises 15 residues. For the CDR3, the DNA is TGTGCCAGCAGCTCGGGACTCGGCACGGTGGATACGCAGTATTTT. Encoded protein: CASSSGLGTVDTQYF.

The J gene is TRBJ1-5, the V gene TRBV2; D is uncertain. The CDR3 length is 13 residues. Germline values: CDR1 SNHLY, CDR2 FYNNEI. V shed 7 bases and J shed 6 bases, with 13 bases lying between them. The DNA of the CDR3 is TGTGCCAGCATGCTGGCAGAAAGTCAGCCCCAGCATTTT. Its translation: CASMLAESQPQHF. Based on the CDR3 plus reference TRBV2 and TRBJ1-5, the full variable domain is EPEVTQTPSHQVTQMGQEVILRCVPISNHLYFYWYRQILGQKVEFLVSFYNNEISEKSEIFDDQFSVERPDGSNFTLKIRSTKLEDSAMYFCASMLAESQPQHFGDGTRLSIL.

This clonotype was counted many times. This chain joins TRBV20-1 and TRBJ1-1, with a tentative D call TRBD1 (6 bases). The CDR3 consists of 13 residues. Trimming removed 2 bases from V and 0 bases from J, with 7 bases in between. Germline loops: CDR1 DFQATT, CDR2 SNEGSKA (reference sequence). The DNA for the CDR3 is TGCAGTGCTAGACAGGGGATGAACACTGAAGCTTTCTTT. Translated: CSARQGMNTEAFF.

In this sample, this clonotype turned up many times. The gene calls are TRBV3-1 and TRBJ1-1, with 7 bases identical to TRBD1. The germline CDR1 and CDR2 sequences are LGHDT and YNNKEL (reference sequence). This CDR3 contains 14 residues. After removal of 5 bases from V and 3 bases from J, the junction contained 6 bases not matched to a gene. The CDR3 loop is CASSTTGRDTEAFF. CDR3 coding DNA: TGTGCCAGCAGCACGACAGGGCGGGACACTGAAGCTTTCTTT.

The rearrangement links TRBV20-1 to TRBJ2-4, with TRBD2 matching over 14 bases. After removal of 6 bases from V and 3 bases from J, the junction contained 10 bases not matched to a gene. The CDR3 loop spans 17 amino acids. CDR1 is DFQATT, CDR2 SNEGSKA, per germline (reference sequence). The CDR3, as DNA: TGCAGTGCGATGGGACTAGCGGGAGAAGTGGTCAAAAACATTCAGTACTTC. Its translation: CSAMGLAGEVVKNIQYF.

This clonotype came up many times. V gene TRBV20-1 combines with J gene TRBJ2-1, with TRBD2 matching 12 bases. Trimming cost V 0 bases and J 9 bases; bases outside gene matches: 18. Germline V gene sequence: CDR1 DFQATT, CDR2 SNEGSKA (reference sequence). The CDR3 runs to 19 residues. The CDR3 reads CSARDLQLAGGPLTSEQFF. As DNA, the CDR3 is TGCAGTGCTAGAGATTTACAGCTAGCGGGAGGGCCCCTAACGAGTGAGCAGTTCTTC.

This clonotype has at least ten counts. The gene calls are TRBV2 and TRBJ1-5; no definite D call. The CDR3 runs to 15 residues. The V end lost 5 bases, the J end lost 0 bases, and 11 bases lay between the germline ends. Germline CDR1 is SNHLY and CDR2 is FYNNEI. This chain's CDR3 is CASSNAGYSNQPQHF. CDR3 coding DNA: TGTGCCAGCAGTAACGCAGGTTATAGCAATCAGCCCCAGCATTTT.

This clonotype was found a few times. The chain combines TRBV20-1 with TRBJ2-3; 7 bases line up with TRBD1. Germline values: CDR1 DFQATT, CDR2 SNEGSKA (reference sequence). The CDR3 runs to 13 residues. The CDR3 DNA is TGCAGCGCCCTGACAGGGACCACAGATACGCAGTATTTT. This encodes CSALTGTTDTQYF.